A selection of T cell receptor beta chains follows, all from one sample in a study of neurological immune-mediated disorders. Using its own MiXCR run on the 5' RACE reads, TCRdb lists one record per CDR3 protein. The repertoire includes tens of thousands of distinct CDR3 sequences, 6.5% to 8.5% of them detected once, and approximately 5.7% sits in the top ten. Sequenced material: CD4+ T cells from blood. All receptors come from a man between 50 and 59 years old in good health. The conserved cysteine and the conserved F or W are not part of the CDR3 here. Each record gives: J gene, V gene, CDR3 protein.

TRBJ2-5 | TRBV20-1 | SASTQIGIETQY
TRBJ1-5 | TRBV20-1 | SAGVMQPQH
TRBJ1-1 | TRBV10-3 | AISEDGVSAEAF
TRBJ1-3 | TRBV20-1 | SAPGQGGTIY
TRBJ2-1 | TRBV7-9 | ASAPGRGAGSQRDAQNEQF
TRBJ2-3 | TRBV20-1 | SAREASSDTQY
TRBJ1-2 | TRBV18 | ASSPPGTNYGYT
TRBJ2-1 | TRBV10-3 | ATQGASGSYGEQF
TRBJ2-3 | TRBV7-2 | ASSSRQGQDTQY
TRBJ2-7 | TRBV20-1 | SARLAGGPGEQY
TRBJ2-1 | TRBV7-2 | ASRPPTGENNEQF
TRBJ2-1 | TRBV5-1 | ASSLVAGGLNEQF
TRBJ2-1 | TRBV10-3 | AISESSGRLIEQF
TRBJ2-7 | TRBV11-2 | ASSLTPGIDYEQY
TRBJ2-5 | TRBV20-1 | SAEKTSGRASGTQY
TRBJ1-2 | TRBV20-1 | SAYRGTGYT
TRBJ1-4 | TRBV28 | ASSLESPEKLF
TRBJ1-2 | TRBV15 | ATSTYLNREEGYGYT
TRBJ1-2 | TRBV24-1 | ATSQTGVGYGYT
TRBJ2-1 | TRBV4-1 | ASSQTSGSEVEQF
TRBJ2-7 | TRBV18 | ASSPGKLTSYEQY
TRBJ2-1 | TRBV19 | ASRTTGGSYNEQF
TRBJ2-7 | TRBV5-1 | ASRETTGVEQY
TRBJ1-2 | TRBV12-3/TRBV12-4 | ASSLGGNYGYT
TRBJ2-2 | TRBV5-4 | ASSSISGELF
TRBJ2-3 | TRBV20-1 | SAPKSGRPDTQY
TRBJ1-4 | TRBV29-1 | SAQGVNEKLF
TRBJ2-1 | TRBV20-1 | SARYNSGGPRNEQF
TRBJ2-7 | TRBV10-3 | AISDRYEQY
TRBJ2-3 | TRBV20-1 | SARERYSGSLTDTQY
TRBJ2-7 | TRBV10-3 | AITPGRGTYEQY
TRBJ2-5 | TRBV12-3/TRBV12-4 | ASSPGTPETQY
TRBJ1-1 | TRBV9 | ASSARDRNTEAF
TRBJ1-6 | TRBV10-3 | AISEGSLALH
TRBJ2-4 | TRBV7-2 | ASSWTGALAKNIQY
TRBJ2-2 | TRBV2 | ASSAGTHGELF
TRBJ2-7 | TRBV28 | ASSLWGGTGSSYEQY
TRBJ2-4 | TRBV12-3/TRBV12-4 | ASSLEREVKNIQY
TRBJ2-7 | TRBV20-1 | SALGSGRAGEQY
TRBJ1-1 | TRBV7-9 | ASSSLRVQTNTEAF
TRBJ2-3 | TRBV25-1 | ASSDLGSRGTDTQY
TRBJ2-1 | TRBV7-2 | ASSLVLSGSGDEQF
TRBJ1-2 | TRBV7-2 | ASSLTREGDYGYT
TRBJ2-1 | TRBV5-4 | ASSPEVGEQF
TRBJ2-5 | TRBV6-5 | ASRGQGQETQY
TRBJ1-2 | TRBV27 | ASSPNGLRGSYGYT
TRBJ2-1 | TRBV20-1 | SASPLSYNEQF
TRBJ2-2 | TRBV11-2 | ASSPRHKTSGAELF
TRBJ2-6 | TRBV7-2 | ASSLRGPRVSGANVLT
TRBJ1-1 | TRBV5-1 | ASSLGQDVSAF
TRBJ2-7 | TRBV5-1 | ASSLWAGASYEQY
TRBJ1-5 | TRBV4-2 | ASSDQGSNQPQH
TRBJ1-1 | TRBV12-3/TRBV12-4 | ASSPGHQNTEAF
TRBJ2-7 | TRBV7-2 | ASRLAGGYEQY